This T cell receptor beta chain was found in a study of T cell responses to AZD1222 COVID-19 vaccine. Study findings and constraints: Recipients of AZD1222 seropositive at baseline numbered only 5 to 7. Every sample of the repertoires postdated the peak T cell response. The donor group comprised mostly white British people and more females; the analysis possibly underestimated clonal diversity.

As concerns this clone: Its antigen remains unidentified.

Measured with immunoSEQ multiplex PCR; TCRdb has only the in-frame clones, and not every one. The table lists 180,000 or so clones, around 94% of them singletons. The trim removed 3 bases at V and 3 bases at J, leaving 7 bases unmatched. The CDR3 extends over 16 amino acids. Germline V lookup: CDR1 SNHLY, CDR2 FYNNEI. This specimen consisted of peripheral blood, obtained on day 0 of AZD1222 vaccination. This TCR came from an adult in good health. The J gene is TRBJ1-5, the V gene TRBV2; 8 bases align to TRBD1. CDR3 in amino acids: CASSEFTDRDNQPQHF. For the CDR3, the DNA is TGTGCCAGCAGTGAGTTTACGGACAGGGACAATCAGCCCCAGCATTTT.